Listed below are T cell receptor beta chains from one sample, sequenced in a study of blood T cell repertoires in COVID-19. Assay used: immunoSEQ multiplex PCR; TCRdb lists only in-frame clones, some missing. The sample has under 100,000 clones, approximately 85% seen once. The sequencing sample was made of peripheral blood. The receptors shown here come from a woman older than 75 with COVID-19, enrolled during active disease. Each CDR3 is given with its conserved first and last residue. The D gene is left open where the match is weak. Expanded clones get a size class; other rows say once, few or many, or leave the size out.

.	TRBV24-1	.	TRBJ1-1	CATSDLYSEAFF	TGTGCCACCAGTGATCTATACTCTGAAGCTTTCTTT
few	TRBV9	.	TRBJ2-2	CASSVASPNTGELFF	TGTGCCAGCAGCGTAGCTAGCCCGAACACCGGGGAGCTGTTTTTT
.	TRBV27	TRBD2	TRBJ2-1	CASSLRASGRSYNEQFF	TGTGCCAGCAGTTTAAGGGCTAGCGGGAGATCCTACAATGAGCAGTTCTTC
once	TRBV4-2	TRBD2	TRBJ2-3	CASSQGRAGGQTDTQYF	TGTGCCAGCAGCCAAGGGAGGGCGGGGGGCCAGACAGATACGCAGTATTTT
once	TRBV6-1	.	TRBJ1-5	CASTNGGLQPQHF	TGTGCCAGCACCAACGGGGGGCTCCAGCCCCAGCATTTT
once	TRBV18	.	TRBJ2-3	CASSHGEGTQYF	TGTGCCAGCTCCCACGGGGAAGGCACGCAGTATTTT
.	TRBV6-2/TRBV6-3	TRBD2	TRBJ2-1	CASSYSGLADTDEQFF	TGTGCCAGCAGTTACTCTGGACTAGCGGATACGGATGAGCAGTTCTTC
.	TRBV28	TRBD1	TRBJ2-7	CASSTTGGLYEQYF	TGTGCCAGCAGCACGACAGGGGGGTTGTACGAGCAGTACTTC
.	TRBV18	TRBD2	TRBJ2-1	CASSPRGRAGGPGNEQFF	TGTGCCAGCTCACCCCGCGGGCGGGCGGGAGGGCCAGGGAATGAGCAGTTCTTC
few	TRBV7-2	.	TRBJ1-2	CASSPRDKRERYTF	TGTGCCAGCAGCCCTAGGGACAAGCGAGAAAGGTACACCTTC
.	TRBV7-3	TRBD2	TRBJ2-4	CASSLSGGGNIQYF	TGTGCCAGCAGCTTAAGCGGGGGTGGAAACATTCAGTACTTC
.	TRBV4-3	.	TRBJ1-2	CASSLAGTPLGYTF	TGCGCCAGCAGCCTAGCCGGGACTCCCTTAGGCTACACCTTC
.	TRBV29-1	.	TRBJ1-1	CSGRQSNTEAFF	TGCAGCGGCAGACAGTCGAACACTGAAGCTTTCTTT
.	TRBV28	TRBD2	TRBJ2-1	CASGLAEVGQFF	TGTGCCAGCGGACTAGCAGAGGTTGGGCAGTTCTTC
.	TRBV5-1	.	TRBJ2-5	CASSFGGLLETQYF	TGCGCCAGCAGCTTCGGGGGGCTGTTGGAGACCCAGTACTTC
once	TRBV30	TRBD1	TRBJ1-1	CAWMAQGAEAFF	TGTGCCTGGATGGCCCAGGGGGCTGAAGCTTTCTTT
.	TRBV11-2	TRBD1	TRBJ2-1	CASSRTGFYNEQFF	TGTGCCAGCAGCCGGACAGGATTTTACAATGAGCAGTTCTTC
.	TRBV5-4	.	TRBJ2-7	CASRLAVGSSGGEKYEQYF	TGTGCCAGCAGACTGGCCGTCGGGTCATCTGGCGGGGAAAAATACGAGCAGTACTTC
few	TRBV28	.	TRBJ2-7	CASSLSLYEQYF	TGTGCCAGCAGTTTATCGTTGTACGAGCAGTACTTC
.	TRBV10-3	.	TRBJ1-3	CASTQSFGNTIYF	TGTGCCAGTACACAGTCCTTTGGAAACACCATATATTTT
.	TRBV6-2/TRBV6-3	TRBD2	TRBJ2-1	CASSRRLADYNEQFF	TGTGCCAGCAGTCGGAGGCTAGCGGACTACAATGAGCAGTTCTTC
.	TRBV27	.	TRBJ2-7	CASSWGGRIYEQYF	TGTGCCAGCAGTTGGGGGGGGCGAATCTACGAGCAGTACTTC
.	TRBV5-1	TRBD1	TRBJ2-7	CASSLMRGQGPFSYEQYF	TGCGCCAGCAGCTTGATGCGGGGACAGGGACCCTTCTCCTACGAGCAGTACTTC
few	TRBV5-5	TRBD1	TRBJ2-7	CASSLARTGIHEQYF	TGTGCCAGCAGCTTGGCCAGGACAGGAATACACGAGCAGTACTTC
.	TRBV6-5	TRBD1	TRBJ2-7	CASSRSGQGAYEQYF	TGTGCCAGCAGCCGCTCTGGACAGGGGGCCTACGAGCAGTACTTC
.	TRBV4-1	TRBD1	TRBJ2-5	CASSQGNRGLGETQYF	TGCGCCAGCAGCCAAGGCAACAGGGGCCTCGGGGAGACCCAGTACTTC
once	TRBV18	.	TRBJ2-5	CASSPAGQETQYF	TGTGCCAGCTCACCAGCAGGTCAAGAGACCCAGTACTTC
few	TRBV5-1	.	TRBJ2-1	CASSSEPRNEQFF	TGCGCCAGCAGCTCTGAACCGAGGAATGAGCAGTTCTTC
.	TRBV6-5	TRBD1	TRBJ2-1	CASSYNQGVDEQFF	TGTGCCAGCAGTTACAACCAGGGGGTAGATGAGCAGTTCTTC
few	TRBV7-3	TRBD2	TRBJ2-2	CASSPVAGGVTGELFF	TGTGCCAGCAGCCCCGTAGCGGGAGGGGTAACCGGGGAGCTGTTTTTT
once	TRBV11-2	.	TRBJ2-3	CASSLNRARTDTQYF	TGTGCCAGCAGCTTAAACAGGGCCCGCACAGATACGCAGTATTTT
.	TRBV5-4	.	TRBJ1-2	CASSLVRRTDGYTF	TGTGCCAGCAGCTTGGTCCGTCGGACTGATGGCTACACCTTC